One TCR beta chain is described in this entry. What it recognizes is unknown. These data come from a study of shared clonotypes between healthy human individuals. General study results and limits: Memory subsets generally showed lower estimated richness than naive subsets.

With 0 bases removed from V and 2 bases from J, the gap between germline ends came to 10 bases. Germline CDR1 SGDLS, CDR2 YYNGEE. The CDR3 contains 15 residues. A deep-level run was used for the assay. Sorted-subset replicate PCR reactions were performed with about 210 ng DNA, corresponding to tens of thousands of T cell genomes. Produced via immunoSEQ multiplex PCR; TCRdb's table is partial and in-frame only. The table shows roughly 400,000 clones, with 96% occurring only once. The genes are TRBV9 and TRBJ2-3; no reliable D call. Sequencing was carried out using memory CD8+ T cells sorted from blood. The subset was: CD45RO+ cells pooled with CCR7-negative TemRA cells. This receptor was obtained from a man aged 25-45 years in good health. CDR3 amino acids: CASSVGYIFTDTQYF. The CDR3 region has the DNA TGTGCCAGCAGCGTAGGGTACATCTTCACAGATACGCAGTATTTT.